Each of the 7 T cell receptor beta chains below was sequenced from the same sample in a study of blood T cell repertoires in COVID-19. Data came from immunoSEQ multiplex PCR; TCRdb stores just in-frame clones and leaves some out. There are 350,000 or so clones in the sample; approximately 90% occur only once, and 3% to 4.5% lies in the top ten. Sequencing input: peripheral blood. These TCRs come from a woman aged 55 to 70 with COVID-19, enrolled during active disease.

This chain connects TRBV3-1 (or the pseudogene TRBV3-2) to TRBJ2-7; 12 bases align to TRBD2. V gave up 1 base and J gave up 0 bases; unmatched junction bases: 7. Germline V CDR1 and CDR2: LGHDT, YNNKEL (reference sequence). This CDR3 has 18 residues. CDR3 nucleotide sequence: TGTGCCAGCAGCCAAGCGACTAGCGGGGGCCTTAGCTCCTACGAGCAGTACTTC. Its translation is CASSQATSGGLSSYEQYF.

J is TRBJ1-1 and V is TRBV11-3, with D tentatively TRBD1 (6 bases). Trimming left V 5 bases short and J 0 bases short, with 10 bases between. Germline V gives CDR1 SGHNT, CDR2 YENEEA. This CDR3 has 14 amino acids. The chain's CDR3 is CASSLGHMNTEAFF. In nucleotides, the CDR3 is TGTGCCAGCAGCCTGGGACATATGAACACTGAAGCTTTCTTT.

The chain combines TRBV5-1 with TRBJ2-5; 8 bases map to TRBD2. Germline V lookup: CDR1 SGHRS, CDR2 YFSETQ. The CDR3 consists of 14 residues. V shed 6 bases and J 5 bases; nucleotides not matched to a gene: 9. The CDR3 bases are TGCGCCAGCAACCTCGGGGGGGCCGATGAGACCCAGTACTTC. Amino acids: CASNLGGADETQYF.

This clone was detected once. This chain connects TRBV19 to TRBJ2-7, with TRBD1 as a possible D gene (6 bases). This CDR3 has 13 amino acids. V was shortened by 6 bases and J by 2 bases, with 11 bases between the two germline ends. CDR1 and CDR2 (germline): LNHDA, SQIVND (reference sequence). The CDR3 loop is CASRARDTYEQYF. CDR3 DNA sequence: TGTGCCAGTAGGGCCCGGGACACCTACGAGCAGTACTTC.

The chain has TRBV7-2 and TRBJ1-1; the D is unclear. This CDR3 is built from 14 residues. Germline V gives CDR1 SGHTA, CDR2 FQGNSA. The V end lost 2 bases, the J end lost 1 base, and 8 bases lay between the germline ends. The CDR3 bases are TGTGCCAGCAGCTTAACGGGTGCGAACACTGAAGCTTTCTTT. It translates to CASSLTGANTEAFF.

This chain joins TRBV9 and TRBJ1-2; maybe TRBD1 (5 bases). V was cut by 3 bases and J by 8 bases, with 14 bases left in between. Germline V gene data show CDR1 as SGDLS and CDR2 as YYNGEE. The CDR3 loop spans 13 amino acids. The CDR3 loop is CASSDGRARGYTF. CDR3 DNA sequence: TGTGCCAGCAGCGACGGCAGGGCGAGGGGCTACACCTTC.

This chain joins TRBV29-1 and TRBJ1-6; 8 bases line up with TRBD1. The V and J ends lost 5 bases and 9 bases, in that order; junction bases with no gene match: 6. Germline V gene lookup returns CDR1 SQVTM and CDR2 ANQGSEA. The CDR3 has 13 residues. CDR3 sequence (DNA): TGCAGCGTTTTGGGAGACAGGGGTTCACCCCTCCACTTT. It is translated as CSVLGDRGSPLHF.